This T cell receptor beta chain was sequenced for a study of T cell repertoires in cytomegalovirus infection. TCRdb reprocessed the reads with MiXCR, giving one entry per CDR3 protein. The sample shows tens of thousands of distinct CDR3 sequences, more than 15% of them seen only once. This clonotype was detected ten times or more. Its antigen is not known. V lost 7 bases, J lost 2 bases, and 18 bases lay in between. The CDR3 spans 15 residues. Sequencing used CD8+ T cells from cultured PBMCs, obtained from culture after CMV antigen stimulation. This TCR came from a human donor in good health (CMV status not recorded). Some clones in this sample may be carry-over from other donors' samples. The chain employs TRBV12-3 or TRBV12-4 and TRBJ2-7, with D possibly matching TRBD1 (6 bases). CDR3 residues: CASKQGHQITYEQYF. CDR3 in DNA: TGTGCCAGCAAGCAGGGACACCAAATCACCTACGAGCAGTACTTC.